This record looks at one T cell receptor beta chain sequence and its context. What it recognizes is unknown. The entry originates in a study of cytomegalovirus exposure and HLA in healthy donors. Study results and limitations: Earlier analysis yielded a pattern in which most TCR beta V segments were productive about 90% or about 30% of the time. Several top significant clusters appeared, in a later analysis, to be linked to common viral pathogens. Whilst most TCR sequences proved rare, a subset of public TCRs occurred across many donors.

The primer mix had 60 Vbeta and 13 Jbeta primers. Assay used: immunoSEQ multiplex PCR; TCRdb lists only in-frame clones, some missing. The table includes about 180,000 clones, about 85% detected once. CDR3 length: 15 residues. Germline-derived CDR1 and CDR2 are MDHEN and SYDVKM. Trimming took off 4 bases at V and 4 bases at J, with 16 bases between the two ends. The chain links TRBV28 to TRBJ1-2, with TRBD1 as a possible D gene (6 bases). The sample comprised PBMCs. The clonotype comes from a girl aged 5-17 years in good health and CMV-seropositive. DNA for the CDR3: TGTGCCAGCAGTTCTACAGGGTCGGGCAGCTATGGCTACACCTTC. Its protein is CASSSTGSGSYGYTF.